This T cell receptor beta chain was documented in a study of T cells in Graves' hyperthyroidism and ophthalmopathy. The source material, RNA transcripts, was used to amplify TCR beta CDR3 regions. The HTBI set primed first-round TCR CDR3 RT-PCR. TCRdb independently ran MiXCR on the multiplex PCR reads; one entry per CDR3 protein. The sample gives 350,000 to 400,000 distinct CDR3 sequences, more than 13% of which show up once; around a third is in the top ten. This CDR3 comprises 10 residues. V dropped 8 bases and J dropped 5 bases, with 6 bases sitting between them. This clonotype occurred many times.

The specimen was blood. The origin of this receptor is a woman in her twenties or thirties with Graves' hyperthyroidism. The rearrangement joins TRBV12-3 or TRBV12-4 to TRBJ1-1; D remains ambiguous. CDR3 in amino acids: CASEVTEAFF. The CDR3, as DNA: TGTGCCAGCGAGGTTACTGAAGCTTTCTTT.